This TCR beta chain derives from a study of blood T cell repertoires in COVID-19. Turning to the study itself: Samples came from the United States, Italy and Spain, spanning acute and convalescent COVID-19. PBMCs, B-cell-depleted T cells, or T cells provided the cDNA or gDNA that made up the material.

Per the original data handling: Nucleated cell number was recorded as an estimate derived from reference gene primer amplification. Using immunoSEQ multiplex PCR, the repertoire was profiled, and TCRdb retains in-frame clones only, with some absent. Clone size and the V and J calls come from that table; the DNA yielded D and trimming. The data show 470,000 or so clones, around nine tenths seen once. The CDR3 contains 14 residues. Looked up from germline, CDR1 is SEHNR and CDR2 is FQNEAQ (reference sequence). V dropped 8 bases and J dropped 3; count of bases not matched to a gene: 5. The chain links TRBV7-9 to TRBJ2-3; 10 bases agree with TRBD2. Source material: peripheral blood. The source is a woman in her twenties or thirties with acute or convalescent COVID-19. The CDR3 loop reads CASSASGGTDTQYF. For the CDR3, the DNA is TGTGCCAGCTCGGCTAGCGGGGGAACAGATACGCAGTATTTT.